This record covers a single TCR beta chain. The antigen is not known. The data derive from a study of OX40 agonist ivuxolimab in advanced cancers. General study results and limits: Clonal expansion was seen in CD4+ and CD8+ blood T cells by week 6 at 0.1 to 3.0 mg/kg. Relative to CD4+ cells, CD8+ T cells on average had more expanded clones.

Libraries were prepared by immunoSEQ multiplex PCR; TCRdb keeps only in-frame clonotypes and omits some of them. The sample yields about 6,300 clones, roughly 70% seen once. V was pared by 5 bases and J by 0 bases, with 9 bases between. This CDR3 comprises 14 residues. Germline V gene sequence: CDR1 SGDLS, CDR2 YYNGEE. The sequenced sample was CD4+ or CD8+ T cells sorted from blood, obtained in a trial of the OX40 agonist ivuxolimab. The rearrangement uses TRBV9 and TRBJ1-3; D is perhaps TRBD1 (5 bases). This TCR was recovered from an adult with an advanced solid tumor such as melanoma, head and neck, liver or kidney cancer. The CDR3 region is CASSPDSSGNTIYF. The CDR3 DNA follows: TGTGCCAGCAGTCCAGACAGCTCTGGAAACACCATATATTTT.